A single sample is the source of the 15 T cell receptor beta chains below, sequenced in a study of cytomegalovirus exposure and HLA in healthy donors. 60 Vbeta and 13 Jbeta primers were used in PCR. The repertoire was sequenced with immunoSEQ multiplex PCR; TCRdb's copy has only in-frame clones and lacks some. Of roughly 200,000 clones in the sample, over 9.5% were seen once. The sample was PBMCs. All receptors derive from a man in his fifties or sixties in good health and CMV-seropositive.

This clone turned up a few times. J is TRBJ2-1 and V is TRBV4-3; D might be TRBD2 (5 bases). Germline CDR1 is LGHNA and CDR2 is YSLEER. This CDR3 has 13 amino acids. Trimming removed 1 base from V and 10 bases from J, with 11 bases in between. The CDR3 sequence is CASSQGRTGEQFF. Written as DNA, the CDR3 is TGCGCCAGCAGCCAAGGGCGGACTGGGGAGCAGTTCTTC.

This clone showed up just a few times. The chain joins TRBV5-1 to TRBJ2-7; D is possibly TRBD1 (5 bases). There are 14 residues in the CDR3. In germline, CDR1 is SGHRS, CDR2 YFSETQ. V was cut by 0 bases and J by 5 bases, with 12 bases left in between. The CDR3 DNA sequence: TGCGCCAGCAGCTTGGCTGGGGCAGGCGACGAGCAGTACTTC. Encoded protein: CASSLAGAGDEQYF.

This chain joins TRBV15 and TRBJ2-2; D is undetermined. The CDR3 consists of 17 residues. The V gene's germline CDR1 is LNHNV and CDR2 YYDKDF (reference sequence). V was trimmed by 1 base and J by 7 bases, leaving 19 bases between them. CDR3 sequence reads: CATSRAVLWRWSGELFF. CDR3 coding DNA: TGTGCCACCAGCAGAGCTGTCCTTTGGAGATGGAGCGGGGAGCTGTTTTTT.

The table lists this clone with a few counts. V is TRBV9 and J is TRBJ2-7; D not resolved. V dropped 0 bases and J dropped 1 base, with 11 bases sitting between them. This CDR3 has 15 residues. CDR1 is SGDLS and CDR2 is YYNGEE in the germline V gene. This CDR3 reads CASSVGAESSYEQYF. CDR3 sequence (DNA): TGTGCCAGCAGCGTAGGCGCGGAATCTTCCTACGAGCAGTACTTC.

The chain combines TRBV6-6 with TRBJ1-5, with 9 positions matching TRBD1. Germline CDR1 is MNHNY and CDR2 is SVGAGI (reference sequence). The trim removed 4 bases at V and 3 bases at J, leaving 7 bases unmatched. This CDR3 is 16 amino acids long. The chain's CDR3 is CASSLRGTGNNQPQHF. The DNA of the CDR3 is TGTGCCAGCAGTTTGCGCGGGACAGGGAACAATCAGCCCCAGCATTTT.

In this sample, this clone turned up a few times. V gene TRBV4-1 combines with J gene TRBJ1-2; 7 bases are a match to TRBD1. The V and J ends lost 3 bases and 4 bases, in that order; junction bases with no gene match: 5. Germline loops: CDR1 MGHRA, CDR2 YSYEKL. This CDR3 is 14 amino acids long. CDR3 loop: CASSQGQPSYGYTF. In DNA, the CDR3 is TGCGCCAGCAGCCAGGGACAGCCCAGCTATGGCTACACCTTC.

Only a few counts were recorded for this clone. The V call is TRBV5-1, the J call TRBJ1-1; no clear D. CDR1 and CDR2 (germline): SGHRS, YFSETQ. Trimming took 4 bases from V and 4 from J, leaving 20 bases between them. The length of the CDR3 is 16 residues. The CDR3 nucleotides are TGCGCCAGCAGCCTGGAGGTCTCGAAAAGAGGCACTGAAGCTTTCTTT. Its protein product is CASSLEVSKRGTEAFF.

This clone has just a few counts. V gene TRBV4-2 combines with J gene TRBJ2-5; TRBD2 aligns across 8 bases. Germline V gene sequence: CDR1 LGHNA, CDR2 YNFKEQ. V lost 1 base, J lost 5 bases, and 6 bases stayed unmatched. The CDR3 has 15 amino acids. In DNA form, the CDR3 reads TGTGCCAGCAGCCAAGGAGATAGCGGGGAGGAGACCCAGTACTTC. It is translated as CASSQGDSGEETQYF.

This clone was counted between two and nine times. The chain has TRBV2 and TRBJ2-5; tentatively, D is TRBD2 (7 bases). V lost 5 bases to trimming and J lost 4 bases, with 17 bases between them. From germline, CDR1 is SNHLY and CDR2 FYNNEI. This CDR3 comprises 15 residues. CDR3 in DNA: TGTGCCAGCAGTTCAAGGGGGGGGGCCCCAGAGACCCAGTACTTC. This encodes CASSSRGGAPETQYF.

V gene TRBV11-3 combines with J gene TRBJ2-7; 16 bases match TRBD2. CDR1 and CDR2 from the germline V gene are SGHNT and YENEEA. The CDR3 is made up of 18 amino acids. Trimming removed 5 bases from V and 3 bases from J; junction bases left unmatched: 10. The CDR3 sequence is CASSRSGTSGGVFYEQYF. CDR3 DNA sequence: TGTGCCAGCAGCCGATCTGGGACTAGCGGGGGGGTTTTCTACGAGCAGTACTTC.

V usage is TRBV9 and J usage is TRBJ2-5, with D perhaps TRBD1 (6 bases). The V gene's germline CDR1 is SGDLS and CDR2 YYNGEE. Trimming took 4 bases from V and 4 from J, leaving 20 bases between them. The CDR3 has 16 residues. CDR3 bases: TGTGCCAGCAGCCCTACGGCCGCAGGGGTGAGAGAGACCCAGTACTTC. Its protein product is CASSPTAAGVRETQYF.

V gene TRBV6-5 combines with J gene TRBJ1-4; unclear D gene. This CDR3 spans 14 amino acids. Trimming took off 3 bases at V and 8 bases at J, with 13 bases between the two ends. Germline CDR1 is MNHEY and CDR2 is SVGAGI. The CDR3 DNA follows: TGTGCCAGCAGTTATCGGGGTGCGGGCGAAAAACTGTTTTTT. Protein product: CASSYRGAGEKLFF.

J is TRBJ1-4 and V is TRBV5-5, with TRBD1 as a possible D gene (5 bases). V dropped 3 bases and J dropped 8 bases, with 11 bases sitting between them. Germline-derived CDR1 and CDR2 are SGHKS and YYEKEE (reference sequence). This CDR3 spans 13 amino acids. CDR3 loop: CASSWQGVEKLFF. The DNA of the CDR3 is TGTGCCAGCAGCTGGCAGGGTGTCGAAAAACTGTTTTTT.

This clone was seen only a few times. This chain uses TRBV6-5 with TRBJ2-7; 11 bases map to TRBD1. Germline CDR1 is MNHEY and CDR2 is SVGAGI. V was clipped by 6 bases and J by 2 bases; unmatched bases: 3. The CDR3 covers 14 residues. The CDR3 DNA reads TGTGCCAGCAGGCGGGACAGGGGGACCTACGAGCAGTACTTC. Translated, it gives CASRRDRGTYEQYF.

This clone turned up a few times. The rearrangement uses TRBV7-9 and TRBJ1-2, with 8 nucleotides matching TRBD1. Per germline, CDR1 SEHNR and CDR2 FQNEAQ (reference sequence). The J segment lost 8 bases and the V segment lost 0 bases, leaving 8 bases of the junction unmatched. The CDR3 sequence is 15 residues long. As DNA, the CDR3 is TGTGCCAGCAGCTTAGCCCCAGGGGGCGCAATGGGCTACACCTTC. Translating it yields CASSLAPGGAMGYTF.